The T cell receptor (beta chain) described here comes from a study of blood T cell repertoires in COVID-19. The authors' processing: How many nucleated cells were present was estimated from reference gene primer amplification. Here immunoSEQ multiplex PCR was the method, and the copy in TCRdb shows in-frame clones only, minus some. That table gives V, J and clone size, and the DNA gave D and trimming. This table holds roughly 320,000 clones, 80% to 90% found once. Germline assignment: CDR1 SGHRS and CDR2 YFSETQ. This CDR3 is built from 17 residues. The V and J ends lost 3 bases and 0 bases, in that order; junction bases with no gene match: 3.

The chain uses TRBV5-1 and TRBJ2-1; 13 nucleotides align to TRBD2. This TCR was recovered from a man aged 25 to 40 who had recovered from COVID-19. Sequenced input: PBMCs or T cells enriched from blood (not recorded which). The DNA for the CDR3 is TGCGCCAGCAGCTGGGGACTAGCGGGGAGCTCCTACAATGAGCAGTTCTTC. Protein: CASSWGLAGSSYNEQFF.